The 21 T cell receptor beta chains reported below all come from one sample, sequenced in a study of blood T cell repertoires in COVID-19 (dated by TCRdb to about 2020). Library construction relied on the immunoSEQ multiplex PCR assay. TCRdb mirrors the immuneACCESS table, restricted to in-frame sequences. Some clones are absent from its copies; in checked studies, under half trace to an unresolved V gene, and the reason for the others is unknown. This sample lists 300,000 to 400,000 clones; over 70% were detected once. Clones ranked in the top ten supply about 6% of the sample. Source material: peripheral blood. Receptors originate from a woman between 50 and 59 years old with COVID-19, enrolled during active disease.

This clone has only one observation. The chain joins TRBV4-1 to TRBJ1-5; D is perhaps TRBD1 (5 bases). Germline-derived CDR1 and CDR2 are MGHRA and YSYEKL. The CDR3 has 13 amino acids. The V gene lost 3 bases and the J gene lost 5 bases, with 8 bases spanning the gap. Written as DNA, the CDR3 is TGCGCCAGCAGCCAGGGAGGGGATCAGCCCCAGCATTTT. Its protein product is CASSQGGDQPQHF.

The DNA of the CDR3 is TGCGCCAGCAGCCAAAGCGTTACAGGGGGCAATTCACCCCTCCACTTT. Its translation: CASSQSVTGGNSPLHF. The V gene is TRBV5-1, the J gene TRBJ1-6; 9 bases align to TRBD1. Germline V gives CDR1 SGHRS, CDR2 YFSETQ. Trimming took 4 bases from V and 7 from J; bases not matched to a gene: 9. CDR3 length: 16 residues.

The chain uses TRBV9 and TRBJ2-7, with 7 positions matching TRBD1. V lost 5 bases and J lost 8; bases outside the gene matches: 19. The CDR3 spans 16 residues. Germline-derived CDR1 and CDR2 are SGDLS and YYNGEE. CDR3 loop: CASSLSYRGSRSQQYF. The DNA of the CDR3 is TGTGCCAGCAGTTTATCCTACAGGGGTAGTAGATCGCAGCAGTACTTC.

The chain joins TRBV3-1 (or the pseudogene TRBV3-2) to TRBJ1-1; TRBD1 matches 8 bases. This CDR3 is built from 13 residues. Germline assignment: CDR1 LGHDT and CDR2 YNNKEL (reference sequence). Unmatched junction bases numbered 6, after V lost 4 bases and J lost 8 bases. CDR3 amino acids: CASSRGQGGEAFF. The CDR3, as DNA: TGTGCCAGCAGCCGCGGACAGGGTGGCGAAGCTTTCTTT.

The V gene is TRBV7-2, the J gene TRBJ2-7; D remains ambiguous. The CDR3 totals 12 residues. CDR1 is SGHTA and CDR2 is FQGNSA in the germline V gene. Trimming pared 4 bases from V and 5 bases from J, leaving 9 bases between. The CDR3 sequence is CASSSALNEQYF. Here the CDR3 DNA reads TGTGCCAGCAGCTCCGCACTAAACGAGCAGTACTTC.

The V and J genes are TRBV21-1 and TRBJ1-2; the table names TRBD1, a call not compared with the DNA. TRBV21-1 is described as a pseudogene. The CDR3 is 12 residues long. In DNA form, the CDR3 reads TGTGCCAGCAGGTTACAGGGGAGCGGCTACACCTTC. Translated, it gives CASRLQGSGYTF.

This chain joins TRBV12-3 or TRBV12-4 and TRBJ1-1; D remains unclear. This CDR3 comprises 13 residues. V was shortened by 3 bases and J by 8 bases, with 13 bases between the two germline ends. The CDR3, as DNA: TGTGCCAGCAGTTTGTTCCCCGGGATAGAAGCTTTCTTT. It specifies CASSLFPGIEAFF.

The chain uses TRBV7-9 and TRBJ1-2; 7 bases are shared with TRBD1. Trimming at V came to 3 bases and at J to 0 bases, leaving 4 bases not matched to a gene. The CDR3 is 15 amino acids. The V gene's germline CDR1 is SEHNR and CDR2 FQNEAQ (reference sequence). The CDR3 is CASSLGQNPNYGYTF. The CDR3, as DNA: TGTGCCAGCAGCTTGGGACAGAACCCTAACTATGGCTACACCTTC.

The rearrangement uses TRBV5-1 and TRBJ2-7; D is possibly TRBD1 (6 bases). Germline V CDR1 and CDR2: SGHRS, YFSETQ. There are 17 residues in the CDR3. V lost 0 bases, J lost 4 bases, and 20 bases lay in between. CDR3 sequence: CASSLALGVGAIYEQYF. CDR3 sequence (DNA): TGCGCCAGCAGCTTGGCTCTAGGGGTGGGGGCGATATACGAGCAGTACTTC.

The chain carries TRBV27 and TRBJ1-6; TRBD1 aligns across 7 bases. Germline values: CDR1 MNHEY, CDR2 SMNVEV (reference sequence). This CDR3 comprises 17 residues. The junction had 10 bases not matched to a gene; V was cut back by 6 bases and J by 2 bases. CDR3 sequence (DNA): TGTGCCAGCAGAGGACAGGAGGGACTCGCCTATAATTCACCCCTCCACTTT. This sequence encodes CASRGQEGLAYNSPLHF.

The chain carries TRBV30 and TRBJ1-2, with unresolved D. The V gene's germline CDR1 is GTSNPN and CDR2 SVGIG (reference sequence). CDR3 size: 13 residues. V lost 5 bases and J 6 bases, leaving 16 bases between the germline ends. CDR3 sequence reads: CAWGWVAGHGYTF. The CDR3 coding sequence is TGTGCCTGGGGGTGGGTGGCGGGTCATGGCTACACCTTC.

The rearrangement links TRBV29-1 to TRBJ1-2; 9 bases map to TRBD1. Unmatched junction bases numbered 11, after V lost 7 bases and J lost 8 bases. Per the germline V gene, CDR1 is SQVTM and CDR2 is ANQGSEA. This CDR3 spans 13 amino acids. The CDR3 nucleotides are TGCAGCGCCACATTAACAGGGGGCGCAGGCTACACCTTC. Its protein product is CSATLTGGAGYTF.

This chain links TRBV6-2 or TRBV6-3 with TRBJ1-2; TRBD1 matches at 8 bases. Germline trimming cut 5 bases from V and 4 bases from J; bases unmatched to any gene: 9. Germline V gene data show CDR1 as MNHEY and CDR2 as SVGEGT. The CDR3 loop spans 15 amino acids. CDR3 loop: CASSRSGQGAYGYTF. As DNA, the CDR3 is TGTGCCAGCAGTCGAAGCGGACAGGGAGCCTATGGCTACACCTTC.

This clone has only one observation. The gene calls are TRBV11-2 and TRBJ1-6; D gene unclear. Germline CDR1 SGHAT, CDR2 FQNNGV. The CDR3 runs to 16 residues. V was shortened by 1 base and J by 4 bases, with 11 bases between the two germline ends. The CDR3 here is CASSLGGRRYNSPLHF. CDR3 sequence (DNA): TGTGCCAGCAGCTTAGGCGGCAGGAGGTATAATTCACCCCTCCACTTT.

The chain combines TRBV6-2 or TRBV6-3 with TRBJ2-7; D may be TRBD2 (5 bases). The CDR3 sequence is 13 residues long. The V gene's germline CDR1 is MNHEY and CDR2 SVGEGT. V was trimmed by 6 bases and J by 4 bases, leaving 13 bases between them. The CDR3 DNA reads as TGTGCCAGCAGCCCCTGGGGAGCTTACGAGCAGTACTTC. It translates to CASSPWGAYEQYF.

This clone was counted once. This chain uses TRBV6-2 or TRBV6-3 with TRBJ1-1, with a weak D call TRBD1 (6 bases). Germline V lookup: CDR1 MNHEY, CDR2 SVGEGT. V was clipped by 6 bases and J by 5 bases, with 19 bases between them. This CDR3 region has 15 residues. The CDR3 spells CASSTHPTGWTEAFF. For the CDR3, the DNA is TGTGCCAGCAGCACCCATCCTACAGGGTGGACTGAAGCTTTCTTT.

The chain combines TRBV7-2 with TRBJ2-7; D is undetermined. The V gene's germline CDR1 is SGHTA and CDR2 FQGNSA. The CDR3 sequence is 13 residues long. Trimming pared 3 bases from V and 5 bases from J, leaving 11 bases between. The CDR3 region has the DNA TGTGCCAGCAGCTTGTTGTTAGCAAACGAGCAGTACTTC. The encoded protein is CASSLLLANEQYF. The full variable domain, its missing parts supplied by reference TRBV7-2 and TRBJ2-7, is GAGVSQSPSNKVTEKGKDVELRCDPISGHTALYWYRQSLGQGLEFLIYFQGNSAPDKSGLPSDRFSAERTGGSVSTLTIQRTQQEDSAVYLCASSLLLANEQYFGPGTRLTVT.

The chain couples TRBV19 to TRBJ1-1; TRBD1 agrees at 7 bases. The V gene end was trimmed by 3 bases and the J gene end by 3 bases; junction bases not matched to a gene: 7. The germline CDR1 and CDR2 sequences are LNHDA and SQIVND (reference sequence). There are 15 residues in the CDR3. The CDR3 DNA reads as TGTGCCAGTAGTATCGTACAGGGGAAGGACACTGAAGCTTTCTTT. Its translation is CASSIVQGKDTEAFF.

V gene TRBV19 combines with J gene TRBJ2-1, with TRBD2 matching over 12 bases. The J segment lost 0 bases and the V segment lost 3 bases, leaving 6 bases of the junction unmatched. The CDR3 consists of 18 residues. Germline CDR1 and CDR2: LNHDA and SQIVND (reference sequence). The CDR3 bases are TGTGCCAGTAGTATTGGAGCACTAGCGGGAGGCTCCTACAATGAGCAGTTCTTC. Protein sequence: CASSIGALAGGSYNEQFF. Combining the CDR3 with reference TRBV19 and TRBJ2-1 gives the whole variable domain DGGITQSPKYLFRKEGQNVTLSCEQNLNHDAMYWYRQDPGQGLRLIYYSQIVNDFQKGDIAEGYSVSREKKESFPLTVTSAQKNPTAFYLCASSIGALAGGSYNEQFFGPGTRLTVL.

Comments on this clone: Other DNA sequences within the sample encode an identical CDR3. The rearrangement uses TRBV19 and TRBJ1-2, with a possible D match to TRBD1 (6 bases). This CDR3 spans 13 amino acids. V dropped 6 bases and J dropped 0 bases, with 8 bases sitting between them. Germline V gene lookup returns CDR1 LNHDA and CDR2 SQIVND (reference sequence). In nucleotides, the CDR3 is TGTGCCAGTAGGGACAGAGCTAACTATGGCTACACCTTC. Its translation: CASRDRANYGYTF.

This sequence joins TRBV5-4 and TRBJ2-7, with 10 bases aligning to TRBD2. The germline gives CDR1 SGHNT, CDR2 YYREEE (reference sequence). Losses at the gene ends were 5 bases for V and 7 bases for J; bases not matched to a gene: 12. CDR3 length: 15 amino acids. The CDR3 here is CASRMGEREGVEQYF. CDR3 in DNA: TGTGCCAGCAGGATGGGAGAGCGGGAGGGTGTTGAGCAGTACTTC. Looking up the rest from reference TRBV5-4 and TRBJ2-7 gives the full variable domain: ETGVTQSPTHLIKTRGQQVTLRCSSQSGHNTVSWYQQALGQGPQFIFQYYREEENGRGNFPPRFSGLQFPNYSSELNVNALELDDSALYLCASRMGEREGVEQYFGPGTRLTVT.